The 32 T cell receptor beta chains reported below all come from one sample, sequenced in a study of shared clonotypes between healthy human individuals. Clones were read by immunoSEQ multiplex PCR, and TCRdb kept only the in-frame ones, dropping some. Altogether around 720,000 clones are present, 73% being singletons, with the ten largest covering roughly 2%. The sample was memory CD4+ T cells sorted from blood. Indicated subset: CD45RA-negative fraction. These receptor sequences come from a woman aged 25 to 45 in good health.

CDR3 coding DNA: TGTGCCACCCGGACGGGGGATCTTTGGCAGTACTTC. Encoded protein: CATRTGDLWQYF. The V call is TRBV28, the J call TRBJ2-4; D possibly corresponds to TRBD2 (6 bases). The V end lost 10 bases, the J end lost 13 bases, and 20 bases lay between the germline ends. CDR3 size: 12 residues. The germline gives CDR1 MDHEN, CDR2 SYDVKM.

This clone was observed once. The J gene is TRBJ2-3, the V gene TRBV4-2; 11 bases align to TRBD2. CDR3 length: 20 residues. Per germline, CDR1 LGHNA and CDR2 YNFKEQ. Trimming removed 0 bases from V and 0 bases from J; junction bases left unmatched: 11. In DNA, the CDR3 is TGTGCCAGCAGCCAAGAACCGGTAGCGGGAGGGCCCACCAGCACAGATACGCAGTATTTT. This translates into CASSQEPVAGGPTSTDTQYF.

The rearrangement joins TRBV4-1 to TRBJ2-1, with TRBD1 as a possible D gene (7 bases). Trimming removed 8 bases at V and 5 bases at J, with 25 bases between. CDR3 length: 17 amino acids. Germline CDR1 is MGHRA and CDR2 is YSYEKL. CDR3 sequence: CASRKTGTDYGNNEQFF. CDR3 bases: TGCGCCAGCCGCAAGACAGGGACGGACTACGGTAACAATGAGCAGTTCTTC.

V and J are TRBV28 and TRBJ1-5; TRBD1 might be the D (5 bases). The CDR3 consists of 14 residues. Germline CDR1 MDHEN, CDR2 SYDVKM. Deletions cut 7 bases from V and 1 base from J, with 11 bases between. The CDR3 DNA sequence: TGTGCCAGCACCCTGGGGGGGAGCAATCAGCCCCAGCATTTT. Residues: CASTLGGSNQPQHF.

The V gene is TRBV19, the J gene TRBJ2-5; possibly TRBD2 for D (7 bases). The J call may be incorrect, as the DNA end agrees better with TRBJ2-7. The CDR3 spans 15 residues. Germline values: CDR1 LNHDA, CDR2 SQIVND (reference sequence). The CDR3 nucleotides read TGTGCCAGTAGTAGGAACAGGGAGGGGGCCTACGAGCAGTACTTC. Translation gives CASSRNREGAYEQYF.

The CDR3 here is CASTGAGELFF. CDR3 bases: TGTGCCAGCACCGGTGCCGGGGAGCTGTTTTTT. The chain is built from TRBV7-9 and TRBJ2-2; no firm D call. There are 11 residues in the CDR3. Germline values: CDR1 SEHNR, CDR2 FQNEAQ (reference sequence). The V and J ends lost 7 bases and 6 bases respectively, with 6 bases between them.

This rearrangement joins TRBV11-2 to TRBJ2-7, with 8 bases lining up with TRBD2. Germline CDR1 is SGHAT and CDR2 is FQNNGV. This CDR3 comprises 14 residues. J gave up 7 bases and V 8 bases, and 13 bases lay outside the gene matches. As DNA, the CDR3 is TGTGCCAGCCGAACCTTAGCGGGATCGGGGGAGCAGTACTTC. It translates to CASRTLAGSGEQYF.

Only a few counts were recorded for this clone. CDR3 sequence reads: CASSPQGNYGYTF. For the CDR3, the DNA is TGTGCCAGCAGCCCCCAGGGAAACTATGGCTACACCTTC. The chain links TRBV5-4 to TRBJ1-2; TRBD1 is a possible D gene (5 bases). CDR1 is SGHNT, CDR2 YYREEE, per germline (reference sequence). The CDR3 totals 13 residues. V lost 4 bases to trimming and J lost 2 bases, with 9 bases between them.

The genes are TRBV28 and TRBJ1-1, with 9 nucleotides matching TRBD1. The CDR3 runs to 13 residues. Germline CDR1 MDHEN, CDR2 SYDVKM. V was pared by 5 bases and J by 8 bases, with 6 bases of the junction left unmatched. The CDR3 reads CASSRGQGLEAFF. The CDR3 DNA reads as TGTGCCAGCAGTAGGGGACAGGGTTTGGAAGCTTTCTTT.

The rearrangement uses TRBV5-1 and TRBJ2-1; 9 bases are a match to TRBD2. Germline assignment: CDR1 SGHRS and CDR2 YFSETQ. This CDR3 has 16 residues. J was trimmed by 6 bases and V by 2 bases; bases with no gene match: 9. CDR3 residues: CASSFASGALFNEQFF. CDR3 DNA sequence: TGCGCCAGCAGCTTCGCTAGCGGGGCTCTATTCAATGAGCAGTTCTTC.

V and J are TRBV4-1 and TRBJ2-7; 8 bases are shared with TRBD2. CDR1 and CDR2 from the germline V gene are MGHRA and YSYEKL. Trimming at V came to 6 bases and at J to 4 bases, leaving 14 bases not matched to a gene. The CDR3 extends over 16 amino acids. CDR3 region: CASRPQGGGTRYEQYF. The CDR3 DNA reads as TGCGCCAGCAGACCCCAGGGAGGCGGGACTAGATACGAGCAGTACTTC.

This CDR3 is CASTRSGARTEAFF. DNA for the CDR3: TGTGCCAGCACCCGATCAGGGGCAAGGACTGAAGCTTTCTTT. This chain links TRBV6-1 with TRBJ1-1, with D tentatively TRBD1 (6 bases). There are 14 residues in the CDR3. With 7 bases removed from V and 5 bases from J, the gap between germline ends came to 17 bases. Germline CDR1 and CDR2: MNHNS and SASEGT.

The chain couples TRBV19 to TRBJ2-1; maybe TRBD2 (6 bases). Trimming shortened V by 3 bases and J by 1 base, and 10 bases separated the two germline ends. The CDR3 spans 15 residues. Germline values: CDR1 LNHDA, CDR2 SQIVND (reference sequence). CDR3 amino acids: CASSIAAGSYNEQFF. The DNA for the CDR3 is TGTGCCAGTAGTATCGCGGCGGGATCCTACAATGAGCAGTTCTTC.

CDR3 sequence: CASSLGHQNIQYF. Here the CDR3 DNA reads TGTGCCAGCAGCTTGGGACATCAAAACATTCAGTACTTC. The rearrangement links TRBV7-9 to TRBJ2-4; perhaps TRBD1 as D (6 bases). This CDR3 has 13 amino acids. CDR1 and CDR2 (germline): SEHNR, FQNEAQ (reference sequence). Trimming stripped 3 bases from V and 5 bases from J, with 8 bases between.

The rearrangement links TRBV11-2 to TRBJ1-1; D is perhaps TRBD1 (6 bases). Deletions cut 8 bases from V and 0 bases from J, with 13 bases between. Germline-derived CDR1 and CDR2 are SGHAT and FQNNGV. The CDR3 is 14 residues long. The CDR3 bases are TGTGCCAGCTTGAGGGGGGGGATGAACACTGAAGCTTTCTTT. Its translation: CASLRGGMNTEAFF.

This sequence joins TRBV27 and TRBJ2-2; D gene uncertain. The V gene's germline CDR1 is MNHEY and CDR2 SMNVEV (reference sequence). Trimming stripped 6 bases from V and 0 bases from J, with 14 bases between. The CDR3 spans 16 residues. The CDR3 protein is CASSRVDFANTGELFF. Written as DNA, the CDR3 is TGTGCCAGCAGCCGGGTCGACTTCGCGAACACCGGGGAGCTGTTTTTT.

The chain has TRBV14 and TRBJ2-7; possible D gene TRBD2, 6 bases. With 4 bases removed from V and 5 bases from J, the gap between germline ends came to 15 bases. The germline gives CDR1 SGHDN, CDR2 FVKESK. CDR3 length: 14 amino acids. CDR3 nucleotides: TGTGCCAGCAGCCGCGGTCCGGGAGTCAACGAGCAGTACTTC. This translates into CASSRGPGVNEQYF.

The gene calls are TRBV19 and TRBJ1-5, with D unclear. The CDR3 length is 17 residues. V dropped 3 bases and J dropped 2 bases, with 17 bases sitting between them. Germline lookup yields CDR1 LNHDA and CDR2 SQIVND (reference sequence). The CDR3 nucleotides are TGTGCCAGTAGTATGGTCGGCGGGAGAATGGGCAATCAGCCCCAGCATTTT. This sequence encodes CASSMVGGRMGNQPQHF.

The gene calls are TRBV7-7 and TRBJ2-2, with D uncertain. CDR1 SSHAT and CDR2 FNYEAQ come from the germline V gene (reference sequence). V lost 1 base to trimming and J lost 3 bases, with 12 bases between them. The CDR3 is made up of 16 amino acids. The CDR3: CASSLVPAQDTGELFF. CDR3 nucleotide sequence: TGTGCCAGCAGCTTAGTTCCAGCCCAGGACACCGGGGAGCTGTTTTTT.

This sequence joins TRBV5-1 and TRBJ2-3; D unclear. V lost 5 bases and J lost 0, with 16 bases in between. There are 16 residues in the CDR3. Germline CDR1 is SGHRS and CDR2 is YFSETQ. CDR3: CASSSKRRPSTDTQYF. DNA of the CDR3: TGCGCCAGCAGTTCAAAGCGCCGGCCTAGCACAGATACGCAGTATTTT.

This clone appeared once. The CDR3 loop reads CASSPRRGRGPWETDTQYF. In nucleotides, the CDR3 is TGCGCCAGCAGCCCTCGGCGCGGGAGGGGGCCTTGGGAGACAGATACGCAGTATTTT. The chain joins TRBV5-1 to TRBJ2-3; TRBD2 aligns across 9 bases. Germline V gene data show CDR1 as SGHRS and CDR2 as YFSETQ. The CDR3 has 19 amino acids. V gave up 4 bases and J gave up 3 bases; unmatched junction bases: 18. Full variable domain (remainder filled in from reference TRBV5-1 and TRBJ2-3): KAGVTQTPRYLIKTRGQQVTLSCSPISGHRSVSWYQQTPGQGLQFLFEYFSETQRNKGNFPGRFSGRQFSNSRSEMNVSTLELGDSALYLCASSPRRGRGPWETDTQYFGPGTRLTVL.

The chain carries TRBV28 and TRBJ2-4, with D perhaps TRBD2 (6 bases). Trimming took off 6 bases at V and 2 bases at J, with 8 bases between the two ends. The length of the CDR3 is 13 residues. The germline V gene encodes CDR1 MDHEN and CDR2 SYDVKM. The CDR3 reads CASSGGSKNIQYF. The CDR3 DNA follows: TGTGCCAGCAGCGGAGGGTCCAAAAACATTCAGTACTTC.

The rearrangement joins TRBV19 to TRBJ2-3, with 9 bases fitting TRBD1. Germline V gene sequence: CDR1 LNHDA, CDR2 SQIVND (reference sequence). CDR3 length equals 13 residues. After removal of 7 bases from V and 5 bases from J, the junction contained 4 bases not matched to a gene. CDR3 sequence: CASTDRGLDTQYF. The CDR3 nucleotides are TGTGCCAGTACGGACAGGGGATTAGATACGCAGTATTTT.

The V call is TRBV18, the J call TRBJ1-2; D unclear. V was cut by 5 bases and J by 4 bases, with 14 bases left in between. The CDR3 is made up of 14 amino acids. The germline gives CDR1 KGHSH, CDR2 LQKENI. The CDR3 reads CASSEQLDIYGYTF. In DNA, the CDR3 is TGTGCCAGCTCAGAGCAGCTGGATATCTATGGCTACACCTTC.

The V gene is TRBV7-2, the J gene TRBJ2-7; 11 nucleotides line up with TRBD2. This CDR3 region has 17 residues. V gave up 5 bases and J gave up 0 bases; unmatched junction bases: 9. Germline V CDR1 and CDR2: SGHTA, FQGNSA. The CDR3 DNA reads TGTGCCAGCAGCCGTACCGGGACTAGCGGTTCCTCCTACGAGCAGTACTTC. Protein sequence: CASSRTGTSGSSYEQYF.

The rearrangement joins TRBV2 to TRBJ1-5, with D possibly TRBD1 on 5 matching bases. The length of the CDR3 is 16 residues. The V gene's germline CDR1 is SNHLY and CDR2 FYNNEI. Trimming removed 6 bases from V and 0 bases from J, with 15 bases in between. The CDR3: CASRGGVWNSNQPQHF. The CDR3 DNA sequence: TGTGCCAGCAGGGGGGGGGTGTGGAATAGCAATCAGCCCCAGCATTTT.

The rearrangement joins TRBV18 to TRBJ1-1; 7 bases align to TRBD1. Germline V gene data show CDR1 as KGHSH and CDR2 as LQKENI. The CDR3 runs to 14 residues. The V and J ends lost 5 bases and 1 base, in that order; junction bases with no gene match: 4. For the CDR3, the DNA is TGTGCCAGCTCAAGGGACAGTTGGAACACTGAAGCTTTCTTT. It yields the protein CASSRDSWNTEAFF.

The rearrangement links TRBV28 to TRBJ2-7; 9 bases fit TRBD2. There are 14 residues in the CDR3. Germline V gene data show CDR1 as MDHEN and CDR2 as SYDVKM. The trim removed 8 bases at V and 5 bases at J, leaving 10 bases unmatched. The CDR3 protein is CASSAASGTHEQYF. For the CDR3, the DNA is TGTGCCAGCTCGGCGGCTAGCGGGACCCACGAGCAGTACTTC.

About this clone: Other DNA sequences in the same sample also yield this CDR3. This chain's CDR3 is CASSSGDRVWEKLFF. The CDR3 DNA is TGTGCCAGCAGTTCCGGGGACAGGGTGTGGGAAAAACTGTTTTTT. The genes are TRBV6-5 and TRBJ1-4; 9 nucleotides agree with TRBD1. This CDR3 is built from 15 residues. Trimming took 4 bases from V and 8 from J; bases not matched to a gene: 8. Germline V gene lookup returns CDR1 MNHEY and CDR2 SVGAGI.

CDR3 protein: CASSPQLRQANYGYTF. The CDR3 nucleotides read TGTGCCAGCAGCCCGCAACTACGACAAGCTAACTATGGCTACACCTTC. The chain joins TRBV7-2 to TRBJ1-2; D gene ambiguous. CDR1 SGHTA and CDR2 FQGNSA come from the germline V gene. This CDR3 contains 16 residues. Trimming removed 5 bases at V and 0 bases at J, with 16 bases between. The full variable domain, its missing parts supplied by reference TRBV7-2 and TRBJ1-2, is GAGVSQSPSNKVTEKGKDVELRCDPISGHTALYWYRQSLGQGLEFLIYFQGNSAPDKSGLPSDRFSAERTGGSVSTLTIQRTQQEDSAVYLCASSPQLRQANYGYTFGSGTRLTVV.

J is TRBJ1-2 and V is TRBV5-1, with D hard to call. The CDR3 is 16 residues long. V was clipped by 0 bases and J by 6 bases, with 18 bases between them. Germline assignment: CDR1 SGHRS and CDR2 YFSETQ. The CDR3 DNA sequence: TGCGCCAGCAGCTTGGTGCGGCGGGAGCCTTTTGATGGCTACACCTTC. Its translation is CASSLVRREPFDGYTF.

The chain carries TRBV11-2 and TRBJ2-5, with D perhaps TRBD1 (5 bases). Germline V gene data show CDR1 as SGHAT and CDR2 as FQNNGV. Trimming pared 5 bases from V and 7 bases from J, leaving 20 bases between. The CDR3 has 15 residues. Here the CDR3 DNA reads TGTGCCAGCAGCGCGACTTCCCAGGGTAGGGGGACCCAGTACTTC. It encodes CASSATSQGRGTQYF.